Presented here are 29 T cell receptor beta chains from one specimen sequenced in a study of tumor-infiltrating lymphocytes in primary liver carcinoma. Unsorted bulk tissue, roughly 20-33 mg of it, served as the source for co-extraction of RNA and DNA. TCR beta cDNA was made from 400 to 600 ng total RNA with a constant-region primer. ARM-PCR, slightly modified, supplied the TCR beta libraries through three nested multiplex PCR rounds. Amplification in the first two PCR rounds was performed using TRBV1-TRBV30 forward primers and a C-beta reverse primer for 10 cycles each. TCRdb fed the multiplex PCR reads into MiXCR, producing one record per CDR3 protein. Here the sample spans roughly 120,000 distinct CDR3 sequences, under 70% being singletons. Sequenced sample: tumor-adjacent normal liver tissue. These receptors were collected from a woman in her sixties with primary liver carcinoma and hepatitis B virus infection.

For this clonotype: A read error is possible here, since a much larger clone lies one base away. V and J are TRBV28 and TRBJ2-7; 7 nucleotides align to TRBD2. Germline CDR1 MDHEN, CDR2 SYDVKM. The CDR3 is 14 residues long. This CDR3 reads CASSSQRESNEKYF. The CDR3 DNA sequence: TGTGCCAGCAGTTCCCAGCGGGAATCGAACGAGAAGTACTTC.

The sample holds a few counts of this clonotype. J is TRBJ2-3 and V is TRBV20-1; 9 positions match TRBD2. This CDR3 region has 16 residues. The junction had 7 bases not matched to a gene; V was cut back by 1 base and J by 2 bases. CDR1 and CDR2 from the germline V gene are DFQATT and SNEGSKA (reference sequence). The CDR3 DNA sequence: TGCAGTGCTAGAGTAGCGGGAGCGAGTTTCACAGATACGCAGTATTTT. Its protein is CSARVAGASFTDTQYF.

This clonotype was seen ten or more times. In DNA, the CDR3 is TGTGCCAGCAGTATGTCGGGGGTTGGGGCCAACGTCCTGACTTTC. Amino acid sequence: CASSMSGVGANVLTF. The chain couples TRBV5-5 to TRBJ2-6; TRBD2 is a possible D gene (6 bases). CDR1 and CDR2 from the germline V gene are SGHKS and YYEKEE (reference sequence). Trimming removed 5 bases from V and 3 bases from J, with 12 bases in between. The CDR3 extends over 15 amino acids.

This clonotype showed up just once. The gene calls are TRBV2 and TRBJ2-2, with 15 bases that match TRBD2. The germline V gene has CDR1 SNHLY and CDR2 FYNNEI. This CDR3 is 17 amino acids long. V dropped 4 bases and J dropped 5; count of bases not matched to a gene: 5. The DNA of the CDR3 is TGTGCCAGCAGTGGGGGCGGACTAGCGGGAGGGACCGGGGAGCTGTTTTTT. Protein: CASSGGGLAGGTGELFF.

About this clonotype: Mismatch with germline at one junction end may stem from a read error. This chain joins TRBV10-2 and TRBJ2-3; tentative D call: TRBD1 (5 bases). The CDR3 spans 14 residues. Germline values: CDR1 WSHSY, CDR2 SAAADI. CDR3 residues: CASIGLRGADTQYF. CDR3 coding DNA: TGTGCCAGCATTGGCCTTAGGGGCGCAGATACGCAGTATTTT.

This clonotype was observed once. Since a much larger clone is just one base distant, this may be a read error. The chain recombines TRBV28 with TRBJ2-7; D is unresolved. V shed 1 base and J shed 1 base, with 14 bases lying between them. The CDR3 is 16 residues long. From germline, CDR1 is MDHEN and CDR2 SYDVKM. The CDR3: CASSLFVAELSYEQYF. The CDR3 coding sequence is TGTGCCAGCAGTTTATTCGTGGCAGAGTTATCCTACGAGCAGTACTTC.

This clonotype was recorded many times. The V gene is TRBV5-1, the J gene TRBJ1-1, with 7 bases that match TRBD1. J lost 5 bases, V lost 4 bases, and 11 bases had no gene match. This CDR3 is built from 15 residues. In germline, CDR1 is SGHRS, CDR2 YFSETQ. CDR3: CASSLNSGTVTEAFF. The CDR3 bases are TGCGCCAGCAGCCTCAATTCCGGGACAGTGACTGAAGCTTTCTTT.

Concerning this clonotype itself: The conserved final phenylalanine or tryptophan is absent from the CDR3, which likely points to a read error. J is TRBJ2-1 and V is TRBV11-2; D is possibly TRBD2 (6 bases). Germline V gene lookup returns CDR1 SGHAT and CDR2 FQNNGV. This CDR3 region has 17 residues. In DNA form, the CDR3 reads TGTGCCAGCAGCCCAGCGGGTTTGGGGAACTCCTATAATGAGCAGTTCTAC. Translation gives CASSPAGLGNSYNEQFY.

To note about this clonotype: The germline gene is not matched at one end of the junction; a read error may be the cause. The rearrangement links TRBV4-1 to TRBJ2-7; unclear D gene. The CDR3 is 13 amino acids. The germline V gene encodes CDR1 MGHRA and CDR2 YSYEKL. This CDR3 is CASNQVTGDVQYF. CDR3 coding DNA: TGCGCCAGCAACCAAGTAACGGGTGACGTGCAGTACTTC.

To note about this clonotype: One end of the junction does not line up with germline, which may come from a read error. The chain couples TRBV5-4 to TRBJ1-1; D possibly corresponds to TRBD1 (5 bases). CDR1 and CDR2 from the germline V gene are SGHNT and YYREEE (reference sequence). This CDR3 contains 13 residues. CDR3 bases: TGTGCCAGCAGCCGTGAGGGGAACGCTGAAGCTTTCTTT. Its translation: CASSREGNAEAFF.

This clonotype was seen ten or more times. V is TRBV28 and J is TRBJ1-1; D might be TRBD1 (5 bases). The germline CDR1 and CDR2 sequences are MDHEN and SYDVKM. The V end was cut by 2 bases, the J end by 5 bases, with 18 bases between. The CDR3 spans 16 residues. DNA of the CDR3: TGTGCCAGCAGTTTACGTGGCGGTCGCGGGGGGACTGAAGCTTTCTTT. Protein product: CASSLRGGRGGTEAFF.

J is TRBJ2-1 and V is TRBV11-3; TRBD2 agrees at 7 bases. Unmatched junction bases numbered 16, after V lost 8 bases and J lost 9 bases. Per the germline V gene, CDR1 is SGHNT and CDR2 is YENEEA. This CDR3 contains 15 residues. The CDR3 DNA follows: TGTGCCAGCGGCGTAGGAACTAGCGAGAAACTTGAGCAGTTCTTC. Protein sequence: CASGVGTSEKLEQFF.

This clonotype has just a few counts. The CDR3 nucleotides are TGTGCCAGCAGTCGGGGGATTTACGAGCAGTACTTC. Translating gives CASSRGIYEQYF. This chain links TRBV6-2 or TRBV6-3 with TRBJ2-7; possibly TRBD2 for D (6 bases). The CDR3 is 12 amino acids. Per germline, CDR1 MNHEY and CDR2 SVGEGT. V dropped 5 bases and J dropped 4 bases, with 9 bases sitting between them.

The chain combines TRBV5-1 with TRBJ2-1; D is ambiguous. The CDR3 is made up of 15 amino acids. V was cut by 4 bases and J by 4 bases, with 15 bases left in between. Looked up from germline, CDR1 is SGHRS and CDR2 is YFSETQ. The CDR3 reads CASSPQLDEYNEQFF. The CDR3 DNA sequence: TGCGCCAGCAGCCCCCAGCTAGACGAGTACAATGAGCAGTTCTTC.

A single count supports this clonotype. V usage is TRBV29-1 and J usage is TRBJ2-7, with 7 bases aligning to TRBD1. The CDR3 has 15 residues. The V and J ends lost 6 bases and 0 bases, in that order; junction bases with no gene match: 11. In germline, CDR1 is SQVTM, CDR2 ANQGSEA. CDR3 bases: TGCAGCGTCAGAGAGGGGGCTTCGAGCTCCTACGAGCAGTACTTC. Amino acids: CSVREGASSSYEQYF.

Comments on this clonotype: The germline gene is not matched at one end of the junction; a read error may be the cause. The V and J genes are TRBV11-2 and TRBJ2-1; 7 nucleotides agree with TRBD2. This CDR3 spans 17 amino acids. Germline assignment: CDR1 SGHAT and CDR2 FQNNGV. CDR3 region: CASSLALAFRDYNEQFF. CDR3 DNA sequence: TGTGCCAGCAGCTTAGCTCTCGCTTTCCGGGACTACAATGAGCAATTCTTC.

Notes on this clonotype: One junction end does not reproduce the germline sequence, and a read error may be involved. V usage is TRBV11-3 and J usage is TRBJ2-6; tentatively, D is TRBD1 (5 bases). The CDR3 runs 16 residues. The germline CDR1 and CDR2 sequences are SGHNT and YENEEA. This chain's CDR3 is CASSPRQGTWANVPTF. CDR3 in DNA: TGTGCCAGCAGCCCGAGGCAGGGAACTTGGGCCAACGTCCCGACTTTC.

The count of this clonotype is one. A read error may be the cause here, since a much bigger clone is one base away. The chain has TRBV5-8 and TRBJ1-1, with D perhaps matching TRBD1 (5 bases). Looked up from germline, CDR1 is SGHTS and CDR2 is YDEGEE. Deletions cut 3 bases from V and 0 bases from J, with 21 bases between. CDR3 length equals 18 residues. This chain's CDR3 is CASSYTTASRYMNTEAFF. The CDR3 region has the DNA TGTGCCAGCAGCTACACGACAGCTAGTCGTTACATGAACACTGAAGCTTTCTTT.

The chain carries TRBV11-3 and TRBJ2-7; 12 bases map to TRBD1. The CDR3 totals 15 residues. The junction had 12 bases not matched to a gene; V was cut back by 11 bases and J by 4 bases. CDR1 and CDR2 from the germline V gene are SGHNT and YENEEA. The CDR3 spells CACNPGTGGNYEQYF. For the CDR3, the DNA is TGTGCCTGCAACCCCGGGACAGGGGGCAATTACGAGCAGTACTTC.

As concerns this clonotype: Since a much larger clone is just one base distant, this may be a read error. The chain carries TRBV28 and TRBJ2-1; 14 positions match TRBD2. CDR1 is MDHEN, CDR2 SYDVKM, per germline. The CDR3 runs 16 residues. The CDR3 nucleotides read TGTGCCAACAGTTCTCCCGGGACTAGCGGGAGTAATGAGCAGTTCTTC. Translated, it gives CANSSPGTSGSNEQFF.

The chain couples TRBV7-8 to TRBJ2-5; D possibly corresponds to TRBD2 (5 bases). The ends were cut back, 8 bases at V and 3 bases at J, with 19 bases in the middle. The CDR3 is 15 residues long. Germline V gives CDR1 SGHVS, CDR2 FQNEAQ. This CDR3 is CASSRVEGVKETQYF. The CDR3 coding sequence is TGTGCCAGCTCTCGAGTAGAGGGAGTTAAAGAGACCCAGTACTTC.

Points on this clonotype: Given the absence of the conserved phenylalanine or tryptophan at the CDR3 end, a read error is likely. V gene TRBV2 combines with J gene TRBJ2-6; D may be TRBD1 or TRBD2 (5 bases each). Germline CDR1 reads SNHLY; CDR2 reads FYNNEI. The germline V and J ends were trimmed by 5 bases and 0 bases, with 11 bases remaining between them. The CDR3 has 16 amino acids. The CDR3 coding sequence is TGTGCCAGCAGTTGGGACGGACACTCTGGGGCCAACGTCCTGACTTCC. As protein: CASSWDGHSGANVLTS.

Comment on this clonotype: The CDR3 end shows no conserved phenylalanine or tryptophan, and so a read error is likely. The rearrangement links TRBV11-2 to TRBJ1-1, with no clear D. Germline V gene sequence: CDR1 SGHAT, CDR2 FQNNGV. The CDR3 contains 13 residues. DNA of the CDR3: TGTTCCAGCAGCTTAATATTGACGGGTGCGGCTTTCTCT. This sequence encodes CSSSLILTGAAFS.

With respect to this clonotype: The CDR3 ends on some other residue instead of the conserved phenylalanine or tryptophan, so this is likely a read error. This chain joins TRBV6-5 and TRBJ2-7; 7 bases are a match to TRBD1. Germline CDR1 MNHEY, CDR2 SVGAGI. The CDR3 is made up of 13 amino acids. This chain's CDR3 is CASRTGAAYEQYY. For the CDR3, the DNA is TGCGCCAGCAGAACAGGGGCCGCATACGAGCAGTACTAC.

A remark on this clonotype: A single base separates this from a much larger clone, so it may be a read error. The rearrangement uses TRBV5-1 and TRBJ1-1, with D unclear. The CDR3 has 15 residues. V lost 0 bases and J lost 0, with 9 bases in between. Germline V lookup: CDR1 SGHRS, CDR2 YFSETQ. CDR3 DNA: TGCGCCAGCAGCTTGGATAGGAGAATGAACACTGAAGCTTTCTTT. Amino acid sequence: CASSLDRRMNTEAFF. The full variable domain, in which reference TRBV5-1 and TRBJ1-1 provide the parts outside the CDR3, is KAGVTQTPRYLIKTRGQQVTLSCSPISGHRSVSWYQQTPGQGLQFLFEYFSETQRNKGNFPGRFSGRQFSNSRSEMNVSTLELGDSALYLCASSLDRRMNTEAFFGQGTRLTVV.

J is TRBJ1-1 and V is TRBV18; D unresolved. The CDR3 runs 15 residues. The germline V gene has CDR1 KGHSH and CDR2 LQKENI. Trimming pared 2 bases from V and 3 bases from J, leaving 13 bases between. CDR3 DNA: TGTGCCAGCTCACCAAGGAAAGGAGCGGACACTGAAGCTTTCTTT. Its translation is CASSPRKGADTEAFF. The full variable domain, with the rest looked up from reference TRBV18 and TRBJ1-1, is NAGVMQNPRHLVRRRGQEARLRCSPMKGHSHVYWYRQLPEEGLKFMVYLQKENIIDESGMPKERFSAEFPKEGPSILRIQQVVRGDSAAYFCASSPRKGADTEAFFGQGTRLTVV.

Note on this clonotype: One end of the junction does not line up with germline, which may come from a read error. V usage is TRBV12-3 or TRBV12-4 and J usage is TRBJ2-6; 7 nucleotides match TRBD1. This CDR3 is built from 15 residues. CDR3 coding DNA: TGTGCCAGCAGTCGACGACAGGGTGGGATCAACGTCCTGGTTTTC. Translated, it gives CASSRRQGGINVLVF.

The CDR3 DNA reads TGTGCCAGCAACGTCGAGGACATAAGGTTCTTC. Translated: CASNVEDIRFF. This sequence joins TRBV6-1 and TRBJ2-1; possibly TRBD1 for D (5 bases). CDR1 MNHNS and CDR2 SASEGT come from the germline V gene. The V gene lost 7 bases and the J gene lost 15 bases, with 16 bases spanning the gap. This CDR3 is 11 amino acids long.

V gene TRBV7-3 combines with J gene TRBJ2-3; the D gene is possibly TRBD1 (7 bases). Germline V gene sequence: CDR1 SGHTA, CDR2 FQGTGA. Deletions cut 2 bases from V and 2 bases from J, with 11 bases between. The CDR3 runs 15 residues. CDR3 nucleotides: TGTGCCAGCAGCTTAGCGGGACAGATCACAGATACGCAGTATTTT. Translated, it gives CASSLAGQITDTQYF.